These T cell receptor beta chains were read from a single sample in a study of T cells in Graves' hyperthyroidism and ophthalmopathy. MiXCR was run by TCRdb on the multiplex PCR reads, yielding one entry per CDR3 protein. The sample shows 300,000 to 400,000 distinct CDR3 sequences, roughly 15% of them seen only once. Specimen: blood. The receptors were gathered from a woman in her 30s with Graves' ophthalmopathy. The CDR3 runs from the conserved cysteine through the conserved F or W. The D gene is left open where the match is weak. Not every row has a clone size; where given, it reads once, few, many or a size class.

abundance	v_gene	d_gene	j_gene	CDR3aa	CDR3nt
many	TRBV7-8	TRBD2	TRBJ2-1	CASSLVGGRGDYNEQFF	TGTGCCAGCAGCTTAGTAGGTGGGCGGGGGGATTACAATGAGCAGTTCTTC
NA	TRBV7-3	NA	TRBJ2-2	CASSLRPGASGELFF	TGTGCCAGCAGCTTAAGACCGGGGGCGAGCGGGGAGCTGTTTTTT
many	TRBV20-1	TRBD2	TRBJ2-7	CSARSGGALEQYF	TGCAGTGCGCGTAGCGGGGGGGCTCTCGAGCAGTACTTC
NA	TRBV5-1	NA	TRBJ2-2	CASSRLANTGELFF	TGCGCCAGCAGCCGTTTGGCGAACACCGGGGAGCTGTTTTTT
many	TRBV20-1	NA	TRBJ2-3	CSARADHLLADTQYF	TGCAGTGCTAGGGCGGACCACTTATTGGCAGATACGCAGTATTTT
NA	TRBV27	TRBD1	TRBJ2-1	CASRDRSNEQFF	TGTGCCAGCAGGGACAGGTCGAATGAGCAGTTCTTC
few	TRBV19	TRBD1	TRBJ2-7	CASSSGQGSSYEQYF	TGTGCCAGTAGTTCAGGACAGGGCAGCTCCTACGAGCAGTACTTC
many	TRBV28	TRBD1	TRBJ1-1	CASSLAPQGGREAFF	TGTGCCAGCAGTTTGGCCCCCCAGGGGGGTCGTGAAGCTTTCTTT
NA	TRBV9	NA	TRBJ1-2	CASSTKGSSNYGYTF	TGTGCCAGCAGTACCAAGGGGTCTTCTAACTATGGCTACACCTTC
NA	TRBV5-4	NA	TRBJ1-5	CASSSEGGQPQHF	TGTGCCAGCAGCTCCGAGGGGGGTCAGCCCCAGCATTTT
few	TRBV6-4	NA	TRBJ2-5	CASSARRGPGETQYF	TGTGCCAGCAGTGCCCGGCGGGGGCCGGGAGAGACCCAGTACTTC
many	TRBV30	TRBD1	TRBJ2-7	CAWRQGTYEQYF	TGTGCCTGGAGACAGGGGACCTACGAGCAGTACTTC
many	TRBV9	NA	TRBJ2-1	CASSDHLADLYNEQFF	TGTGCCAGCAGCGACCACTTAGCCGATCTGTACAATGAGCAGTTCTTC
few	TRBV11-2	NA	TRBJ1-4	CASNPWGGSGDTTTNEKLFF	TGTGCCAGCAACCCTTGGGGGGGTTCAGGGGACACGACAACTAATGAAAAACTGTTTTTT
NA	TRBV9	NA	TRBJ2-2	CASSVGRGHTTGELFF	TGTGCCAGCAGCGTAGGCAGGGGACACACCACCGGGGAGCTGTTTTTT
NA	TRBV12-3/TRBV12-4	NA	TRBJ1-2	CASTLGGQLKNYGYTF	TGTGCCAGCACTCTTGGCGGACAGCTGAAGAACTATGGCTACACCTTC
many	TRBV6-1	NA	TRBJ2-3	CASSETPGTFDTQYF	TGTGCCAGCAGTGAAACGCCCGGGACTTTTGATACGCAGTATTTT
many	TRBV30	TRBD1	TRBJ1-5	CAWSLTTGTGVKPQHF	TGTGCCTGGAGTCTAACGACCGGGACAGGGGTAAAGCCCCAGCATTTT
many	TRBV7-8	NA	TRBJ1-2	CASSSDPGDDYGYTF	TGTGCCAGCAGCTCAGACCCAGGGGACGACTATGGCTACACCTTC
few	TRBV29-1	TRBD1	TRBJ2-1	CSVEPGTGGTYNEQFF	TGCAGCGTTGAGCCGGGGACAGGGGGAACCTACAATGAGCAGTTCTTC
NA	TRBV7-2	TRBD2	TRBJ2-3	CASSSPGGGAPDTQYF	TGTGCCAGCAGCTCCCCTGGCGGGGGGGCCCCAGATACGCAGTATTTT
many	TRBV19	NA	TRBJ1-1	CASSVGGWGTEAFF	TGTGCCAGTAGTGTCGGCGGGTGGGGCACTGAAGCTTTCTTT
many	TRBV7-2	TRBD2	TRBJ2-1	CASSLTSGVNEQFF	TGTGCCAGCAGCTTAACTAGCGGGGTCAATGAGCAGTTCTTC
NA	TRBV20-1	NA	TRBJ1-6	CSAARGSSYNSPLHF	TGCAGTGCTGCCCGGGGGAGCTCCTATAATTCACCCCTCCACTTT
many	TRBV12-5	NA	TRBJ2-7	CASGLVLHAARYTYEQYF	TGTGCTAGTGGTTTGGTACTTCACGCGGCCAGGTATACCTACGAGCAGTACTTC
many	TRBV18	TRBD2	TRBJ2-5	CASSDRLAWETQYF	TGTGCCAGCTCAGACCGACTAGCGTGGGAGACCCAGTACTTC
few	TRBV20-1	NA	TRBJ1-4	CSARTQEQFNEKLFF	TGCAGTGCTAGAACCCAGGAACAGTTTAATGAAAAACTGTTTTTT
many	TRBV28	TRBD1	TRBJ2-2	CASSLSRRTGGTGELFF	TGTGCCAGCAGTTTATCCCGAAGGACAGGGGGTACCGGGGAGCTGTTTTTT
few	TRBV12-5	TRBD1	TRBJ1-4	CASGFSGGGEKLFF	TGTGCTAGTGGTTTCTCAGGGGGCGGTGAAAAACTGTTTTTT
few	TRBV6-1	NA	TRBJ2-1	CASIGDMKFF	TGTGCCAGCATAGGGGACATGAAGTTCTTC
many	TRBV20-1	TRBD1	TRBJ2-3	CSARTGEWGADTDTQYF	TGCAGTGCTAGGACAGGGGAATGGGGGGCCGACACAGATACGCAGTATTTT
many	TRBV10-3	NA	TRBJ2-1	CAISEGAGEHPNEQFF	TGTGCCATCAGTGAGGGGGCAGGGGAGCACCCCAATGAGCAGTTCTTC
many	TRBV24-1	TRBD2	TRBJ2-1	CATSDRGGSNEQFF	TGTGCCACCAGTGATCGCGGGGGGTCCAATGAGCAGTTCTTC
many	TRBV2	TRBD2	TRBJ2-3	CASSASGVRDTQYF	TGTGCCAGCAGTGCAAGCGGGGTTAGGGATACGCAGTATTTT
many	TRBV29-1	TRBD1	TRBJ1-1	CSVRAGGGLNTEAFF	TGCAGCGTTAGGGCAGGGGGTGGTTTGAACACTGAAGCTTTCTTT
many	TRBV6-1	TRBD1	TRBJ2-2	CASSRPRETRGTGELFF	TGTGCCAGCAGTCGGCCGAGGGAGACCAGGGGGACCGGGGAGCTGTTTTTT
many	TRBV28	NA	TRBJ1-2	CASYSSRRWGHYGYTF	TGTGCCAGCTATTCATCCCGAAGGTGGGGCCACTATGGCTACACCTTC
many	TRBV27	TRBD2	TRBJ2-3	CASSQLADNTDTQYF	TGTGCCAGCAGTCAACTAGCGGACAACACAGATACGCAGTATTTT
many	TRBV12-3/TRBV12-4	TRBD1	TRBJ2-5	CASSAGTGREETQYF	TGTGCCAGCAGTGCCGGGACAGGTAGAGAAGAGACCCAGTACTTC
many	TRBV19	NA	TRBJ1-5	CASRVGPYQPQHF	TGTGCCAGTAGGGTGGGACCGTACCAGCCCCAGCATTTT
many	TRBV28	NA	TRBJ1-2	CASSLMGNNYGYTF	TGTGCCAGCAGTTTAATGGGGAACAACTATGGCTACACCTTC
many	TRBV24-1	NA	TRBJ1-2	CATSGWDINYGYTF	TGTGCCACCAGTGGCTGGGACATTAACTATGGCTACACCTTC
many	TRBV6-1	TRBD1	TRBJ1-1	CASSRQGQNTEAFF	TGTGCCAGCAGCCGACAGGGCCAAAACACTGAAGCTTTCTTT
many	TRBV7-3	TRBD2	TRBJ2-5	CASSPGEGGDGTQYF	TGTGCCAGCAGCCCGGGGGAGGGAGGGGACGGGACCCAGTACTTC
NA	TRBV5-1	NA	TRBJ2-7	CASRLADLHYSYEQYF	TGCGCCAGCAGACTGGCGGATCTTCACTACTCCTACGAGCAGTACTTC
NA	TRBV15	TRBD2	TRBJ2-1	CATSREDIAGGREQFF	TGTGCCACCAGCAGAGAAGATATAGCGGGGGGGCGGGAGCAGTTCTTC
NA	TRBV11-2	NA	TRBJ2-2	CASSLGRGSFPVTGELFF	TGTGCCAGCAGCTTAGGACGGGGCTCCTTCCCGGTCACCGGGGAGCTGTTTTTT
NA	TRBV25-1	NA	TRBJ1-6	CASEQAGLTSPLHF	TGTGCCAGTGAGCAAGCAGGCTTAACCTCACCCCTCCACTTT
few	TRBV28	NA	TRBJ1-3	CASSLIGSSGNTIYF	TGTGCCAGCAGTTTAATCGGCAGCTCTGGAAACACCATATATTTT
many	TRBV20-1	TRBD1	TRBJ1-4	CSAMDRGRGEKLFF	TGCAGTGCTATGGACAGGGGGCGTGGTGAAAAACTGTTTTTT
NA	TRBV28	NA	TRBJ1-1	CASSFEGGGRNTEAFF	TGTGCCAGCAGTTTCGAAGGGGGTGGGCGGAACACTGAAGCTTTCTTT
many	TRBV20-1	NA	TRBJ2-7	CSARSQRLYEQYF	TGCAGTGCTAGATCTCAGCGGTTATACGAGCAGTACTTC
NA	TRBV7-6	NA	TRBJ2-2	CASSLFRDGRGTGELFF	TGTGCCAGCAGCCTATTTCGGGACGGCAGGGGAACCGGGGAGCTGTTTTTT
few	TRBV5-8	TRBD1	TRBJ1-4	CASGKTGWSEKLFF	TGTGCCAGCGGGAAGACAGGGTGGAGTGAAAAACTGTTTTTT
many	TRBV6-4	NA	TRBJ2-3	CASSGPLPTDTQYF	TGTGCCAGCAGTGGCCCTTTGCCAACAGATACGCAGTATTTT
many	TRBV24-1	TRBD1	TRBJ2-1	CATSETGGSDEQFF	TGTGCCACCAGTGAAACAGGGGGCAGCGATGAGCAGTTCTTC
NA	TRBV7-3	NA	TRBJ2-2	CASSLPPGELFF	TGTGCCAGCAGCTTACCTCCCGGGGAGCTGTTTTTT